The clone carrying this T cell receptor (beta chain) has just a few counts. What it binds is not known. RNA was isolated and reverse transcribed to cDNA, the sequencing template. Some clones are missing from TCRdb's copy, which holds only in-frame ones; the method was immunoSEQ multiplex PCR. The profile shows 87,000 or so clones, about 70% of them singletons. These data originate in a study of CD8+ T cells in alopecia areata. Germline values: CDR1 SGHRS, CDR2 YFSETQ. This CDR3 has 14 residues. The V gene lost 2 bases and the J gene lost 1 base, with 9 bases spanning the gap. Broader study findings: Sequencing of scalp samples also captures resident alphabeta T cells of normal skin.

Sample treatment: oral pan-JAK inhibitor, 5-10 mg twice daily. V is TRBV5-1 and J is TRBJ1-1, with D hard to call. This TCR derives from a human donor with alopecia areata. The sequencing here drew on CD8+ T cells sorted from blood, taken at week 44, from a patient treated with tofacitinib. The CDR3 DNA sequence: TGCGCCAGCAGCTTAAGAGGACCGAACACTGAAGCTTTCTTT. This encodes CASSLRGPNTEAFF.